This T cell receptor (beta chain) is drawn from a study of cytomegalovirus exposure and HLA in healthy donors. Turning to this clone: Antigen unknown.

Whole-study results and caveats: TCR beta V- and J-gene trimming, according to a later analysis, was linked to a missense DCLRE1C variant. A later analysis showed that HLA-associated TCR beta chains had undergone more clonal expansion than equally common others. Accurate HLA-A and HLA-B prediction from TCR beta sequences was reported for most subjects.

Primers for the PCR totalled 60 Vbeta and 13 Jbeta. The assay was immunoSEQ multiplex PCR, and TCRdb's table has in-frame clones only and misses some. The sample features about 88,000 clones, with 5.5% to 6.5% in its top ten. Nominal health characterized the donors when sampled, though unrecorded immune exposures were likely. The sample comprised PBMCs. The receptor was derived from a girl aged 5-17 years in good health and CMV-seropositive.

CDR3 in DNA: TGTGCCAGCAGTTACTCGTCAGGACAAGAGACCCAGTACTTC. Amino acid sequence: CASSYSSGQETQYF. The genes are TRBV6-5 and TRBJ2-5; the D is unclear. The CDR3 is 14 residues long. Looked up from germline, CDR1 is MNHEY and CDR2 is SVGAGI. The V and J ends lost 0 bases and 2 bases respectively, with 7 bases between them.